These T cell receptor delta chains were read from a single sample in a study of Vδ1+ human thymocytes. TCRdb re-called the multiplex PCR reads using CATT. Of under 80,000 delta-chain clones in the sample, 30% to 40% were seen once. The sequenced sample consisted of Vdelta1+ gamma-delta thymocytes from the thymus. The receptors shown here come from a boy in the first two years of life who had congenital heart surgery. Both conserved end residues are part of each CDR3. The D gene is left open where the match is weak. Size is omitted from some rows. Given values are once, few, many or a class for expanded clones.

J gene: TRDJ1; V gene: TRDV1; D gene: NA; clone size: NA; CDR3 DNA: TGTGCTCTTGGGGAACTAGCCACCCTATCTACTGGCCCGTGGTGCTGCGGGTCGAAACTCATCTTT; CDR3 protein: CALGELATLSTGPWCCGSKLIF
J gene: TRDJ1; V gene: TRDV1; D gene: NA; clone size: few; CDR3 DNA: TGTGCTCTTGGGGAACTGGCTCCTACTAAAGGGATTGGGGAGGAACTCATCTTT; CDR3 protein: CALGELAPTKGIGEELIF
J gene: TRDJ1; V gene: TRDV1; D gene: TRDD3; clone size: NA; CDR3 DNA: TGTGCTCTTGGGGAACTGCCCGGCCTTCACCGGTACTGGGGGACGCATACCGATAAACTCATCTTT; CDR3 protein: CALGELPGLHRYWGTHTDKLIF
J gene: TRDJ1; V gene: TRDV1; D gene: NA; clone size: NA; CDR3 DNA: TGTGCTCTTGGGGAACACAATGCACGATACCCCGATAAACTCATCTTT; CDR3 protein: CALGEHNARYPDKLIF
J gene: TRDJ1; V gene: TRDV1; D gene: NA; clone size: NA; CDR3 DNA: TGTGCTCTTGGGGAACCAACCTACGGTGGTACTGGGGATAAACTCATCTTT; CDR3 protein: CALGEPTYGGTGDKLIF
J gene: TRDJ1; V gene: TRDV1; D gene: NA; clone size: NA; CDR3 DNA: TGTGCTCTTGGGGAACGATTTCCAACGGGGGCGTACACCGATAAACTCATCTTT; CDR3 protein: CALGERFPTGAYTDKLIF
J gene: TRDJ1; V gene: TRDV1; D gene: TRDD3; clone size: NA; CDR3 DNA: TGTGCTCTTGGGGAAGGGGGTCGAATCGTAACGCTGGGGGGCTCCGACCCACCTTTATCTCGGGCCGATAAACTCATCTTT; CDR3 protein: CALGEGGRIVTLGGSDPPLSRADKLIF
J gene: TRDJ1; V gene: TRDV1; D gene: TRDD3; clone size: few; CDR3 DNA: TGTGCTCTTGGGGTAACTGGGGGACCGTACACCGATAAACTCATCTTT; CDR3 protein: CALGVTGGPYTDKLIF
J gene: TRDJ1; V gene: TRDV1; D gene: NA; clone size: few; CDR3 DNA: TGTGCTCTTGGGGAACTAGAAGGGACGTTGAGGACCTACACCGATAAACTCATCTTT; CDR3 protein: CALGELEGTLRTYTDKLIF
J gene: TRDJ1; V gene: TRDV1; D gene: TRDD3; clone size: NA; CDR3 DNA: TGTGCTCTTGGGGCGTCTTCTTTCGTATTCGTGAGACTGGGGGATACGTTGATGGGAGGGACCGATAAACTCATCTTT; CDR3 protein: CALGASSFVFVRLGDTLMGGTDKLIF
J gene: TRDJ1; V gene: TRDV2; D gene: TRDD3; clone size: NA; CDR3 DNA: TGTGCCTGTGACACTGGAGTGGGGGATAAACGTCAATGGCACACCGATAAACTCATCTTT; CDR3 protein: CACDTGVGDKRQWHTDKLIF
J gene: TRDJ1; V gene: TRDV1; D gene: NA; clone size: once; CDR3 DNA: TGTGCTCTTGGGGAAGTACTCGGCTACCCAAGGGTGGATAAACTCATCTTT; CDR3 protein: CALGEVLGYPRVDKLIF
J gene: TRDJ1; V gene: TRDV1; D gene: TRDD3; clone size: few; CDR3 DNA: TGTGCTCTTGGGGGCCCTATTCCTACCCATTTTACTGGGGGACCCCACACCGATAAACTCATCTTT; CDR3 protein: CALGGPIPTHFTGGPHTDKLIF
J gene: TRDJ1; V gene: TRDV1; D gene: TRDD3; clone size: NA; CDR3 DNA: TGTGCTCTTGGGGAACTTAAAGCCCCTTACTGGGGGACGCACACCGATAAACTCATCTTT; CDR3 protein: CALGELKAPYWGTHTDKLIF
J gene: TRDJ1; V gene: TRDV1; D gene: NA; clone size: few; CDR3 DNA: TGTGCTCTTGGGGAACCCCCAAATGGGGGCCACACCGATAAACTCATCTTT; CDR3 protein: CALGEPPNGGHTDKLIF
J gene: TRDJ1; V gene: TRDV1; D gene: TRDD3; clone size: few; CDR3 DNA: TGTGCTCTTGGGAACGCGTTTACACTGGGGGATACCGGTAAACTCATCTTT; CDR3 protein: CALGNAFTLGDTGKLIF
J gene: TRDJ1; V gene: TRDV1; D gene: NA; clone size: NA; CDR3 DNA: TGTGCTCTTGGGGAACCCTACCTACGCCCAATCCCTAAACTCATCTTT; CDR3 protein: CALGEPYLRPIPKLIF
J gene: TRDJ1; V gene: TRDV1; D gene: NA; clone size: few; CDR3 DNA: TGTGCTCTTGGGAGCTTCCCCCTCCACCCTGTTTACACCGATAAACTCATCTTT; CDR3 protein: CALGSFPLHPVYTDKLIF
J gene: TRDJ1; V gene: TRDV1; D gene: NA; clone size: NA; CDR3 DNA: TGTGCTCTTGGGGAACTCCACCTTTCCCCGTACACCGATAAACTCATCTTT; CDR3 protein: CALGELHLSPYTDKLIF
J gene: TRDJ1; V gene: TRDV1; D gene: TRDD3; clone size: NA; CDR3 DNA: TGTGCTCTTGGGGGAGGGGCCTTCCTAAGGGTATGGGGGATACACCCGTACACCGATAAACTCATCTTT; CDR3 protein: CALGGGAFLRVWGIHPYTDKLIF
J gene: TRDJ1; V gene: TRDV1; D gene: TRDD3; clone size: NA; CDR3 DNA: TGTGCTCTTGGGGAACTGTACTCTACGTTACCTGGGGGAAGTCATAAACTCATCTTT; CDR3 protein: CALGELYSTLPGGSHKLIF
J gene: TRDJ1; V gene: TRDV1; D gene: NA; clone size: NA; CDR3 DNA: TGTGCTCTTGGGGACAATTTCCTACGGCTACTGGGGGCCCCCCTTGGCGATAAACTCATCTTT; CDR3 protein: CALGDNFLRLLGAPLGDKLIF
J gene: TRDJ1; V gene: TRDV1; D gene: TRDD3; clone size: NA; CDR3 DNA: TGTGCTCTTGGGGAAACCTTCCTAGTGTATGGGGGATACGTCCCGCTTTGCACCGATAAACTCATCTTT; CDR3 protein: CALGETFLVYGGYVPLCTDKLIF
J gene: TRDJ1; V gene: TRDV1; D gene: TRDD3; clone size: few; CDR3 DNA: TGTGCTCTTGGGGAAGCCCCAATATTCCTACTCCTGGGGGATACGCCCTGTTACACCGATAAACTCATCTTT; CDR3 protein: CALGEAPIFLLLGDTPCYTDKLIF
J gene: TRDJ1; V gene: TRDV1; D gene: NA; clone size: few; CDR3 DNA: TGTGCTCTTGGGGAGTCCCCTTTCACCGATAAACTCATCTTT; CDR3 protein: CALGESPFTDKLIF